These 17 T cell receptor beta chains came from one sample sequenced in a study of CD8+CD57+ T cells in acquired aplastic anemia. For CDR3 and TCR beta VDJ profiling, genomic DNA was the template used. TCRdb ran MiXCR on the reads and lists one entry per CDR3 protein. The table lists fewer than 250,000 distinct CDR3 sequences, approximately 49% of them singletons. Sequencing used sorted CD4+, CD8+, or CD8+CD57+ T cells (not recorded which) from PBMCs. All receptors derive from a human donor in good health, serving as a control.

The chain combines TRBV7-8 with TRBJ1-5; TRBD1 matches at 8 bases. The CDR3 is 15 residues long. V shed 2 bases and J 6 bases; nucleotides not matched to a gene: 6. Germline loops: CDR1 SGHVS, CDR2 FQNEAQ. The CDR3 spells CASSLRGQVTQPQHF. In nucleotides, the CDR3 is TGTGCCAGCAGCTTAAGGGGACAGGTTACTCAGCCCCAGCATTTT.

The V call is TRBV2, the J call TRBJ1-2; D gene ambiguous. Germline CDR1 SNHLY, CDR2 FYNNEI. The CDR3 sequence is 13 residues long. V shed 2 bases and J shed 3 bases, with 7 bases lying between them. The CDR3 coding sequence is TGTGCCAGCAGTGAACTGACTGACTATGGCTACACCTTC. The encoded protein is CASSELTDYGYTF.

The CDR3 region has the DNA TGTGCCAGCAGTCTCCGGGGACAGGGGGCTTCTGAAGCTTTCTTT. Amino acids: CASSLRGQGASEAFF. The rearrangement uses TRBV2 and TRBJ1-1, with 12 nucleotides matching TRBD1. Germline lookup yields CDR1 SNHLY and CDR2 FYNNEI. V dropped 5 bases and J dropped 6; count of bases not matched to a gene: 7. The CDR3 extends over 15 amino acids.

This clonotype was seen only once. The V call is TRBV5-5, the J call TRBJ2-7; a weak D match, TRBD1 (8 bases). Germline V gene lookup returns CDR1 SGHKS and CDR2 YYEKEE (reference sequence). The CDR3 has 16 residues. V was cut by 1 base and J by 3 bases, with 17 bases left in between. Written as DNA, the CDR3 is TGTGCCAGCAGCTTGAGCGGGGACAGGTCAATCTACGAGCAGTACTTC. It is translated as CASSLSGDRSIYEQYF.

V is TRBV20-1 and J is TRBJ2-7, with 13 bases fitting TRBD2. CDR3 length equals 15 residues. The J segment lost 6 bases and the V segment lost 6 bases, leaving 11 bases of the junction unmatched. Germline V lookup: CDR1 DFQATT, CDR2 SNEGSKA (reference sequence). The DNA of the CDR3 is TGCAGTGCCCAACTAGCGGGGGGGCCCAGTATCGAGCAGTACTTC. Its protein product is CSAQLAGGPSIEQYF.

The chain couples TRBV25-1 to TRBJ1-2; 8 nucleotides match TRBD1. With V trimmed by 1 base and J by 11 bases, 9 bases remained unmatched. This CDR3 region has 14 residues. Germline lookup yields CDR1 MGHDK and CDR2 SYGVNS. Written as DNA, the CDR3 is TGTGCCAGCAGTGAATGGGAGGACAGGGTGGGGTACACCTTC. It codes for CASSEWEDRVGYTF.

The CDR3 DNA sequence: TGTGCCAGCAGCCCCCGGACAGGGTCAGCCTCACCCCTCCACTTT. It translates to CASSPRTGSASPLHF. The chain uses TRBV7-8 and TRBJ1-6, with 8 bases lining up with TRBD1. Germline V CDR1 and CDR2: SGHVS, FQNEAQ. The CDR3 is made up of 15 amino acids. The J segment lost 10 bases and the V segment lost 5 bases, leaving 10 bases of the junction unmatched. Drawing the rest from reference TRBV7-8 and TRBJ1-6, the complete variable domain is GAGVSQSPRYKVAKRGQDVALRCDPISGHVSLFWYQQALGQGPEFLTYFQNEAQLDKSGLPSDRFFAERPEGSVSTLKIQRTQQEDSAVYLCASSPRTGSASPLHFGNGTRLTVT.

This clonotype occurred many times. The rearrangement uses TRBV28 and TRBJ2-5; TRBD1 matches 7 bases. The CDR3 runs 14 residues. Trimming removed 5 bases from V and 5 bases from J; junction bases left unmatched: 8. Germline values: CDR1 MDHEN, CDR2 SYDVKM. CDR3 sequence (DNA): TGTGCCAGCAGTGACACCAGGGGGATGGAGACCCAGTACTTC. It translates to CASSDTRGMETQYF.

Comment on this clonotype: A much larger clone sits a single nucleotide away, making a read error possible. The gene calls are TRBV20-1 and TRBJ2-7; D might be TRBD2 (7 bases). Germline lookup yields CDR1 DFQATT and CDR2 SNEGSKA (reference sequence). V was pared by 3 bases and J by 2 bases, with 11 bases between. The CDR3 is 13 amino acids. CDR3 coding DNA: TGCAGTGCTAGGGGGGGGGGCCCCTACGAGCAGTACTTC. Amino acids: CSARGGGPYEQYF.

This rearrangement joins TRBV10-3 to TRBJ2-7; 7 nucleotides match TRBD1. V lost 10 bases to trimming and J lost 5 bases; unmatched junction nucleotides: 14. This CDR3 has 14 residues. Germline-derived CDR1 and CDR2 are ENHRY and SYGVKD. The CDR3 is CASTEPGQLHEQYF. The DNA for the CDR3 is TGTGCCAGCACCGAACCGGGACAGCTCCACGAGCAGTACTTC.

The rearrangement links TRBV5-1 to TRBJ1-6, with D possibly matching TRBD1 (5 bases). CDR1 SGHRS and CDR2 YFSETQ come from the germline V gene. V was clipped by 0 bases and J by 7 bases, with 11 bases between them. This CDR3 comprises 15 residues. In DNA, the CDR3 is TGCGCCAGCAGCTTGGGGCAGGGTCGAAATTCACCCCTCCACTTT. Protein: CASSLGQGRNSPLHF.

Turning to this clonotype: At one end the junction does not follow the germline gene, possibly because of a read error. This chain uses TRBV28 with TRBJ2-7; D not certain. Germline assignment: CDR1 MDHEN and CDR2 SYDVKM. The CDR3 loop spans 16 amino acids. As DNA, the CDR3 is TGTGCCAGCAGTTTAGGACCGTTTGGGTTTCTCTACGAGCAGTGCTTC. It yields the protein CASSLGPFGFLYEQCF.

V usage is TRBV25-1 and J usage is TRBJ2-1; TRBD2 matches 10 bases. In germline, CDR1 is MGHDK, CDR2 SYGVNS. The CDR3 is 17 amino acids. V was pared by 4 bases and J by 6 bases, with 12 bases of the junction left unmatched. This CDR3 is CASSGKVVSGRGNEQFF. CDR3 sequence (DNA): TGTGCCAGCAGTGGGAAGGTTGTAAGCGGGAGGGGCAATGAGCAGTTCTTC.

V gene TRBV7-6 combines with J gene TRBJ1-2; maybe TRBD1 (6 bases). The CDR3 covers 14 residues. Trimming took 0 bases from V and 6 from J, leaving 11 bases between them. CDR1 is SGHVS, CDR2 FNYEAQ, per germline. The CDR3 here is CASSLALGGDGYTF. CDR3 bases: TGTGCCAGCAGCTTAGCGTTAGGGGGAGATGGCTACACCTTC. Complete variable domain (other parts from reference TRBV7-6 and TRBJ1-2): GAGVSQSPRYKVTKRGQDVALRCDPISGHVSLYWYRQALGQGPEFLTYFNYEAQQDKSGLPNDRFSAERPEGSISTLTIQRTEQRDSAMYRCASSLALGGDGYTFGSGTRLTVV.

V and J are TRBV24-1 and TRBJ2-2; TRBD2 agrees at 9 bases. The CDR3 has 17 residues. Germline loops: CDR1 KGHDR, CDR2 SFDVKD. With V trimmed by 4 bases and J by 2 bases, 7 bases remained unmatched. CDR3: CATSDPATSGNTGELFF. The CDR3 nucleotides are TGTGCCACCAGTGACCCTGCGACTAGCGGAAACACCGGGGAGCTGTTTTTT.

CDR3 sequence (DNA): TGTGCCAGCAGCTTTGTTCTCGGGGACGAGCAGTACTTC. Its translation is CASSFVLGDEQYF. The chain carries TRBV7-2 and TRBJ2-7, with D possibly TRBD2 on 5 matching bases. V was clipped by 3 bases and J by 5 bases, with 11 bases between them. There are 13 residues in the CDR3. Per germline, CDR1 SGHTA and CDR2 FQGNSA.

V and J are TRBV20-1 and TRBJ1-3; D uncertain. The CDR3 totals 15 residues. V gave up 6 bases and J gave up 7 bases, with 22 bases separating them. The germline V gene encodes CDR1 DFQATT and CDR2 SNEGSKA (reference sequence). CDR3 DNA sequence: TGCAGTGCCACCAGCAGCGGGATGGCAGGCAACACCATATATTTT. This gives the protein CSATSSGMAGNTIYF.